This is a list of T cell receptor beta chains from one sample in a study of T cell responses to AZD1222 COVID-19 vaccine. Data came from immunoSEQ multiplex PCR; TCRdb stores just in-frame clones and leaves some out. The sample yields about 150,000 clones, about 90% seen once. The material sequenced was peripheral blood, taken on day 0 of MenACWY control vaccination. The receptors here all came from an adult in good health. Both conserved end residues are part of each CDR3. The D gene is left open where the match is weak. The listing skips clone size in some rows; elsewhere it reads once, few, many or a size class.

NA,NA,TRBV27,TRBJ1-4,CASKGAPNEKLFF,TGTGCCAGCAAAGGTGCGCCTAATGAAAAACTGTTTTTT
NA,NA,TRBV6-6,TRBJ1-2,CASSYGSGIYGYTF,TGTGCCAGCAGTTACGGTTCAGGGATCTATGGCTACACCTTC
NA,NA,TRBV7-2,TRBJ1-2,CASSSRTGMGGYTF,TGTGCCAGCAGCTCAAGGACGGGGATGGGTGGCTACACCTTC
NA,NA,TRBV5-4,TRBJ1-4,CASSFPDGGEKLFF,TGTGCCAGCAGCTTTCCGGACGGCGGTGAAAAACTGTTTTTT
NA,NA,TRBV11-1,TRBJ2-5,CASSSGPDGETQYF,TGTGCCAGCAGCTCAGGACCCGACGGGGAGACCCAGTACTTC
NA,NA,TRBV27,TRBJ2-7,CASSLYPWGAQYF,TGTGCCAGCAGTTTATATCCGTGGGGGGCGCAGTACTTC
NA,NA,TRBV6-5,TRBJ1-1,CASSYPPLGNTEAFF,TGTGCCAGCAGTTACCCTCCTTTAGGGAACACTGAAGCTTTCTTT
TRBD2,NA,TRBV7-2,TRBJ2-7,CASSLGGTSGSSSYEQYF,TGTGCCAGCAGCTTAGGCGGGACTAGCGGTTCGTCTTCCTACGAGCAGTACTTC
NA,NA,TRBV6-5,TRBJ1-2,CASSQRAGYGYTF,TGTGCCAGCAGTCAGAGGGCGGGCTATGGCTACACCTTC
TRBD1,NA,TRBV5-8,TRBJ1-5,CASSTRRQGVRSNQPQHF,TGTGCCAGCAGCACACGCCGACAGGGAGTGCGGAGCAATCAGCCCCAGCATTTT
TRBD2,NA,TRBV2,TRBJ2-5,CASREGLAGVETQYF,TGTGCCAGCAGAGAGGGACTAGCGGGAGTAGAGACCCAGTACTTC
TRBD1,NA,TRBV28,TRBJ1-1,CASSLFTGAGEAFF,TGTGCCAGCAGTTTATTTACAGGGGCAGGTGAAGCTTTCTTT
NA,medium-sized,TRBV27,TRBJ1-1,CASVGGTEAFF,TGTGCCAGCGTCGGGGGCACTGAAGCTTTCTTT
NA,NA,TRBV4-2,TRBJ1-1,CASSPSRADTEAFF,TGTGCCAGCAGCCCGTCCAGGGCGGACACTGAAGCTTTCTTT
TRBD1,NA,TRBV25-1,TRBJ2-7,CASTGTGNEQYF,TGTGCCAGCACCGGGACAGGGAACGAGCAGTACTTC
TRBD1,NA,TRBV6-5,TRBJ2-1,CALSRDSSYNEQFF,TGTGCCCTTTCCCGGGACAGCTCCTACAATGAGCAGTTCTTC
NA,NA,TRBV27,TRBJ1-4,CASSSQGFNEKLFF,TGTGCCAGCAGTTCCCAGGGATTTAATGAAAAACTGTTTTTT
NA,NA,TRBV28,TRBJ1-4,CASTGTGSEKLFF,TGTGCCAGCACCGGAACAGGGTCTGAAAAACTGTTTTTT
TRBD1,NA,TRBV27,TRBJ1-2,CASSPGQGFGTLYGYTF,TGTGCCAGCAGTCCTGGACAGGGATTTGGTACCCTCTATGGCTACACCTTC
NA,NA,TRBV3-1/TRBV3-2,TRBJ1-1,CASSQWGGALGTEAFF,TGTGCCAGCAGCCAATGGGGGGGTGCTCTGGGCACTGAAGCTTTCTTT
NA,NA,TRBV6-1,TRBJ2-3,CASSERADRDTQYF,TGTGCCAGCAGTGAACGGGCAGACAGGGATACGCAGTATTTT
TRBD1,NA,TRBV6-5,TRBJ1-1,CASSYGTGGTEAFF,TGTGCCAGCAGTTACGGGACAGGGGGCACTGAAGCTTTCTTT
NA,NA,TRBV12-3/TRBV12-4,TRBJ2-7,CASSLRDRQYF,TGTGCCAGCAGTCTACGGGACCGACAGTACTTC
NA,NA,TRBV10-3,TRBJ1-1,CAISGLGGDTEAFF,TGTGCCATCAGTGGACTAGGTGGGGACACTGAAGCTTTCTTT
TRBD2,NA,TRBV6-5,TRBJ2-7,CASGTSVTYEQYF,TGTGCCAGCGGGACTAGCGTAACCTACGAGCAGTACTTC
NA,once,TRBV6-5,TRBJ1-2,CASKLGNPTGGYTF,TGTGCCAGCAAATTAGGTAACCCGACGGGTGGCTACACCTTC
NA,NA,TRBV19,TRBJ1-1,CASSVSVGYTEAFF,TGTGCCAGTAGTGTCTCCGTAGGGTACACTGAAGCTTTCTTT
TRBD1,NA,TRBV5-4,TRBJ1-1,CASSFDRGYTEAFF,TGTGCCAGCAGCTTTGACAGGGGGTATACTGAAGCTTTCTTT
TRBD1,NA,TRBV5-6,TRBJ2-7,CASSVPGQGDYEQYF,TGTGCCAGCAGCGTGCCGGGACAGGGCGACTACGAGCAGTACTTC